This T cell receptor beta chain was observed in a study of control samples from healthy donors and cancer patients. The CDR3 runs 15 residues. Germline V lookup: CDR1 SGHAT, CDR2 FQNNGV. With V trimmed by 5 bases and J by 5 bases, 11 bases remained unmatched. The protocol was immunoSEQ multiplex PCR, while the TCRdb copy is restricted to in-frame clones and leaves out a portion. The sample includes 150,000 to 200,000 clones, around 87% of them seen just once. This clonotype was sampled from a woman aged 45-59 years in good health. The chain is built from TRBV11-2 and TRBJ2-7; 8 positions match TRBD1. The sample comprised blood. The CDR3 DNA is TGTGCCAGCAGCCTTGACAGGGGTGCGCCAGACGAGCAGTACTTC. Translation gives CASSLDRGAPDEQYF.